This T cell receptor (beta chain) is drawn from a study of T cell changes during pregnancy in multiple sclerosis. Measured with immunoSEQ multiplex PCR; TCRdb has only the in-frame clones, and not every one. Among just over 30,000 clones listed, approximately 90% were seen once. Germline loops: CDR1 SNHLY, CDR2 FYNNEI. The germline V and J ends were trimmed by 5 bases and 9 bases, with 10 bases remaining between them. This CDR3 has 11 amino acids. The sequencing here drew on CD8+ T cells from peripheral blood mononuclear cells, taken in the first trimester of pregnancy. The chain joins TRBV2 to TRBJ1-1; D is unresolved. The origin of this receptor is a female donor with multiple sclerosis, enrolled in a pregnancy study. The DNA for the CDR3 is TGTGCCAGCAGTCCCGGGAACCAAGCTTTCTTT. It specifies CASSPGNQAFF.